Listed here are 2 T cell receptor beta chains from one sample, sequenced in a study of metastatic and nonmetastatic thyroid tumors (dated by TCRdb to the early 2020s). Receptor amplification or capture employed PCR. These reads were obtained on an Illumina HiSeq 4000. The public reads were quality trimmed at Q25 with fastp and then assembled into clones with MiXCR by TCRdb, keeping productive beta chains. The sample includes approximately 41,000 clones, with 28% observed a single time. The ten top clones hold 9.9% of the sample. Before undergoing thyroid surgery, none of the patients had been given any kind of treatment. The sample was blood. Source of these receptors: a male donor with papillary thyroid cancer or a benign thyroid nodule (not recorded which). Some clones in this sample may be carry-over from other donors' samples.

This rearrangement joins TRBV9 to TRBJ2-5; D may correspond to TRBD1 or TRBD2 (6 bases each). The length of the CDR3 is 15 residues. Trimming took off 1 base at V and 4 bases at J, with 14 bases between the two ends. From germline, CDR1 is SGDLS and CDR2 YYNGEE. Written as DNA, the CDR3 is TGTGCCAGCAGCGTATTAGGGGGGACATTAGAGACCCAGTACTTC. Residues: CASSVLGGTLETQYF.

This chain joins TRBV2 and TRBJ1-5; D might be TRBD1 (5 bases). CDR1 and CDR2 from the germline V gene are SNHLY and FYNNEI. Between the trimmed V and J ends, which lost 7 bases and 5 bases, there was a span of 15 bases. There are 14 residues in the CDR3. CDR3 sequence (DNA): TGTGCCAGCAACAACAGGCCAACGGATCAGCCCCAGCATTTT. It encodes CASNNRPTDQPQHF.